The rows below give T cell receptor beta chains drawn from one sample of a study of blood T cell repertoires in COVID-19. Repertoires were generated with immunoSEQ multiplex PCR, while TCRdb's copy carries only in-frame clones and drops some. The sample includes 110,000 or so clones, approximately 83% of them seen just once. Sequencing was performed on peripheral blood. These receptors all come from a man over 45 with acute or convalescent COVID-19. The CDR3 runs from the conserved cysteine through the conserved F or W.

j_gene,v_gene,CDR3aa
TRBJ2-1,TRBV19,CASSIISGRPYNEQFF
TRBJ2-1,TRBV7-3,CASSSSSGGSVHEQFF
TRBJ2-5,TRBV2,CASSESRYQETQYF
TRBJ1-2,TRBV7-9,CASSLISGGSYGYTF
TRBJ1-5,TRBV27,CASGPDRINQPQHF
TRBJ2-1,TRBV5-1,CASSSSGSSYNEQFF
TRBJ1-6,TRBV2,CASSEAGTGYSPLHF
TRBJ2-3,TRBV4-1,CASSHLAGTTDTQYF
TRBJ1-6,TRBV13,CASSSGGHNSPLHF
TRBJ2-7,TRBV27,CASSSYLPGRKNMYEQYF
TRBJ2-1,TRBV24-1,CATSDYNGDEQFF
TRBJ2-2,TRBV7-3,CASSFHQAGNTGELFF
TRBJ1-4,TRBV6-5,CASSYYYRDSEKLFF
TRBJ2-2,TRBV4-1,CASSQDLTVAGELFF
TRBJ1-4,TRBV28,CASSLGGFNEKLFF
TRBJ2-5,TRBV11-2,CASSLDWWGQGETQYF
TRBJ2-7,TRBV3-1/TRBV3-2,CASSRAGSSYEQYF
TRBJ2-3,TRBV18,CASSPQTSGGSTDTQYF
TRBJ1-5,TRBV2,CASSVWLNQPQHF
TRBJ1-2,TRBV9,CASSLQGFGYTF
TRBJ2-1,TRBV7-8,CASSFSGGAHNEQFF
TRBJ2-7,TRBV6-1,CASSDTGTSADEQYF
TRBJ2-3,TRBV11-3,CASSLLRTGGRPDTQYF
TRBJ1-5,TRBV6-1,CASSEVDRNQPQHF
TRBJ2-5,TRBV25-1,CASSEYKSQDQETQYF
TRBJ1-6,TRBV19,CATTVGQPNSPLHF
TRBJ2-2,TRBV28,CASSQGGVSQVGGELFF
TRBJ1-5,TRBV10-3,CAISGGDSNQPQHF
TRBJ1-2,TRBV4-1,CASSQGQGSVNYGYTF
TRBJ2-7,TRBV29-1,CSAGGEGSEQYF
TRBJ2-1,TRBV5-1,CASSSGLAGENEQFF
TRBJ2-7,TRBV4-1,CASSQQLAGAIHEQYF
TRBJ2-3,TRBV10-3,CAIASQRGPADTQYF
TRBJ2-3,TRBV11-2,CASSVSGRGTDTQYF
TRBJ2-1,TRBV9,CASSRSLAGGYNEQFF
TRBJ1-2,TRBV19,CASSPGTGVYGYTF
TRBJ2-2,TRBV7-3,CASSFQGNGPGELFF
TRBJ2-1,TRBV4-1,CASSLQGGYNEQFF
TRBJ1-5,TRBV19,CASSMVSGGQPQHF
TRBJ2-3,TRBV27,CASSYRTSGRGTDTQYF
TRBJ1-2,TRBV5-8,CASSLSDRTYGYTF
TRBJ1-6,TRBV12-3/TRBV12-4,CASNRQNSPLHF
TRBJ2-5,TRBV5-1,CASRRPGTGTETQYF
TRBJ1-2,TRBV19,CATEKQGNYGYTF
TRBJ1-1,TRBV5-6,CASSLAIIVERTEAFF
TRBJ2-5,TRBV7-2,CASSQTPSVNQETQYF
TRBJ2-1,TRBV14,CASSPFSGSSYNEQFF
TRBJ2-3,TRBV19,CASSIEASGSSDTQYF
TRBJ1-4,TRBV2,CASSRDRGANEKLFF
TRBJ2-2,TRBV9,CASSVNWAGDRLELFF
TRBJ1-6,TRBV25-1,CASSEMTGKRHNSPLHF
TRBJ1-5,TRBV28,CASRRIQGHQPQHF
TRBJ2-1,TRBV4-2,CASSQGRNEQFF
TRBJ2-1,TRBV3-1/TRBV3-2,CASSRSSGPSYNEQFF
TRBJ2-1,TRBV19,CASSKSSGATEQFF